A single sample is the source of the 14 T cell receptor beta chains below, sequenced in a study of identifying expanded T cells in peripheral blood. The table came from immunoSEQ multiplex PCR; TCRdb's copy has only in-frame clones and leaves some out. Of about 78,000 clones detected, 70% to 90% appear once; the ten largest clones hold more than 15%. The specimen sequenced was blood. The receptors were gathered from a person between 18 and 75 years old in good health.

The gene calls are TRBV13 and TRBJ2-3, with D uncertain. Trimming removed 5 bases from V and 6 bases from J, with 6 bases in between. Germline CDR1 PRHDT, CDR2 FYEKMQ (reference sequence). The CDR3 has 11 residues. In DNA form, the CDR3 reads TGTGCCAGCAGCCCTGGGGATACGCAGTATTTT. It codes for CASSPGDTQYF.

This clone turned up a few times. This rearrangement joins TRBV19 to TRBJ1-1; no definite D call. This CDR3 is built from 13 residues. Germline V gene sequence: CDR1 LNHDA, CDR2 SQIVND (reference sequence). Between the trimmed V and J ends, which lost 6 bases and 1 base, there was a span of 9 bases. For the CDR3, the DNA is TGTGCCAGTAGCGCCCAAACGAACACTGAAGCTTTCTTT. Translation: CASSAQTNTEAFF.

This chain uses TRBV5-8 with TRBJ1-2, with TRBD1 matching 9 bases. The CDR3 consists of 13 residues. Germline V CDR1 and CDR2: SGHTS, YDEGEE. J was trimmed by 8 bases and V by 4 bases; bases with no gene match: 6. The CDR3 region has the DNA TGTGCCAGCAGCACGGGACAGGGTCGGGGCTACACCTTC. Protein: CASSTGQGRGYTF. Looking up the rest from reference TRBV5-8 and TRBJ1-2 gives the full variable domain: EAGVTQSPTHLIKTRGQQATLRCSPISGHTSVYWYQQALGLGLQFLLWYDEGEERNRGNFPPRFSGRQFPNYSSELNVNALELEDSALYLCASSTGQGRGYTFGSGTRLTVV.

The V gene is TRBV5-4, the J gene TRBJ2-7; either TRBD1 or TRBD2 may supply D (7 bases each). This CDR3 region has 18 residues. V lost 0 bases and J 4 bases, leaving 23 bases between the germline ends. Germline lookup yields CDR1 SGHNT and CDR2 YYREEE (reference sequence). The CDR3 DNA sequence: TGTGCCAGCAGCTTGGACAGGGGTGGTGGCGGGAGAGCTTACGAGCAGTACTTC. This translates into CASSLDRGGGGRAYEQYF.

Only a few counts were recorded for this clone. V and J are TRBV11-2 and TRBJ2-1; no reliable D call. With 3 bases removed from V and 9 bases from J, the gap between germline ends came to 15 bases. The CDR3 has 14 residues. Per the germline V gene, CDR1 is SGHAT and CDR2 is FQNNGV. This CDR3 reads CASSFIESFSEQFF. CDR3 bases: TGTGCCAGCAGCTTTATTGAAAGCTTTAGTGAGCAGTTCTTC.

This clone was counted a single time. The CDR3 DNA reads as TGTGCCAGCAGTTCCCGGGTCCCCTTTACGGATGGCTACACCTTC. Its translation: CASSSRVPFTDGYTF. The chain joins TRBV6-9 to TRBJ1-2; D gene ambiguous. CDR1 and CDR2 from the germline V gene are MNHGY and SVAAGI. The CDR3 extends over 15 amino acids. With 4 bases removed from V and 6 bases from J, the gap between germline ends came to 18 bases.

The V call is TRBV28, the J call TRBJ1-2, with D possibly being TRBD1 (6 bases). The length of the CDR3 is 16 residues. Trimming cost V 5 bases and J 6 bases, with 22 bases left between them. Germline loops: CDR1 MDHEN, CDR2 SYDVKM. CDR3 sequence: CASSLGQGGGRDGYTF. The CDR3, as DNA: TGTGCCAGCAGTCTCGGACAAGGGGGGGGAAGAGATGGCTACACCTTC.

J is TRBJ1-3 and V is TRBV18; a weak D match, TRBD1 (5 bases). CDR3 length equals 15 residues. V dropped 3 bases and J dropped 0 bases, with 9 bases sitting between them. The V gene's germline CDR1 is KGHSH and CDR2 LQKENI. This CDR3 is CASSPSGNSGNTIYF. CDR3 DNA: TGTGCCAGCTCACCCTCAGGGAACTCTGGAAACACCATATATTTT.

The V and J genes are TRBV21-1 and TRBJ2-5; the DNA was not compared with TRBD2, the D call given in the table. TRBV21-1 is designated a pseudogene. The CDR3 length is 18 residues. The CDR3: CASSKYRLAGGIGETQYF. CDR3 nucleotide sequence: TGTGCCAGCAGCAAATATCGGCTAGCGGGAGGGATTGGAGAGACCCAGTACTTC.

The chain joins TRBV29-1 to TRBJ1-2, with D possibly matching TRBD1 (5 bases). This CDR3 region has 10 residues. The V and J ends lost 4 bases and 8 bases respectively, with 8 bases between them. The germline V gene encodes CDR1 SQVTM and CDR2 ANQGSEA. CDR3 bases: TGCAGCGTTGTCAGGGAGGGCTACACCTTC. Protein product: CSVVREGYTF.

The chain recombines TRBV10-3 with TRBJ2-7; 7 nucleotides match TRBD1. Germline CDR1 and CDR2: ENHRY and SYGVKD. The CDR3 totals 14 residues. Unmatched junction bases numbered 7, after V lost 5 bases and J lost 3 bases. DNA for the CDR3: TGTGCCATCAGTTCCGGGACAGACCTCTACGAGCAGTACTTC. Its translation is CAISSGTDLYEQYF.

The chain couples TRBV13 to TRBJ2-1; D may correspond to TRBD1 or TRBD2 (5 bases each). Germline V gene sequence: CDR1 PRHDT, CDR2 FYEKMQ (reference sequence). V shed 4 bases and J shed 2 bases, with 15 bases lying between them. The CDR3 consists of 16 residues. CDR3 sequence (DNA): TGTGCCAGCAGCTCCTCCGGGCAGGGACCCTACAATGAGCAGTTCTTC. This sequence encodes CASSSSGQGPYNEQFF.

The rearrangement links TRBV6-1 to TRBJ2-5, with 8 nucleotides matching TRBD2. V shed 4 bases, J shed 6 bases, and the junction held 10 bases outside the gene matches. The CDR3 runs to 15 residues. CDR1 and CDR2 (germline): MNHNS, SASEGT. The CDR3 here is CASSGPGGGAKTQYF. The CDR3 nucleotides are TGTGCCAGCAGTGGCCCGGGGGGGGGCGCGAAGACCCAGTACTTC.

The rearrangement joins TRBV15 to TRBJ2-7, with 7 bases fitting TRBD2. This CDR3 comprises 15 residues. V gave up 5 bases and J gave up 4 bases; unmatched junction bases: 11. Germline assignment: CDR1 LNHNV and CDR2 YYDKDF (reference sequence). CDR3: CATSYGASGIYEQYF. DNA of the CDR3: TGTGCCACCAGCTACGGGGCTAGCGGAATTTACGAGCAGTACTTC.